This T cell receptor beta chain emerged from a study of cytomegalovirus exposure and HLA in healthy donors. In the study overall: Samples from HLA-typed donors yielded some 85 million unique TCRs in an early data release. Regarding the study as a whole: The study recorded 160 or so TCR beta chains that were cytomegalovirus-associated. There were some V segments, including TRBV6-2 and TRBV6-3, excluded as indistinguishable.

From germline, CDR1 is MGHDK and CDR2 SYGVNS. The CDR3 extends over 14 amino acids. Trimming removed 4 bases at V and 8 bases at J, with 14 bases between. The PCR contained 60 Vbeta and 13 Jbeta primers. Profiled with immunoSEQ multiplex PCR; TCRdb holds only in-frame clones, not every one. The data contain about 150,000 clones, around 60% of them singletons. As regards this clone: Its antigen is unknown.

Each donor was nominally healthy when sampled (though unrecorded immune exposures were likely). The sequenced sample was PBMCs. This clonotype was obtained from a woman in her sixties or seventies in good health and CMV-seropositive. The gene calls are TRBV25-1 and TRBJ1-4, with D hard to call. The DNA for the CDR3 is TGTGCCAGCAGTGGGAGGGCGGCAGACGAAAAACTGTTTTTT. This encodes CASSGRAADEKLFF.